Described below is a single T cell receptor (beta chain) sequence and its context. Its antigen is undetermined. This specimen comes from a study of cytomegalovirus exposure and HLA in healthy donors. Study-level results: A later look showed TCR association rates differing by HLA locus, highest for DRB1 and lowest for HLA-C.

This PCR relied on a set of 60 Vbeta primers and 13 Jbeta primers. Assay: immunoSEQ multiplex PCR; the TCRdb copy retains only in-frame clones and omits some. The sample has some 140,000 clones, around 80% seen once. The CDR3 totals 14 residues. V lost 5 bases to trimming and J lost 5 bases; unmatched junction nucleotides: 3. CDR1 is GTSNPN and CDR2 is SVGIG in the germline V gene (reference sequence). At sampling all donors were nominally healthy, likely with unrecorded immune exposures. The chain carries TRBV30 and TRBJ2-3, with 14 bases identical to TRBD2. The clonotype was recovered from a woman between 40 and 50 years old in good health and CMV-seronegative. Sequenced input: PBMCs. As DNA, the CDR3 is TGTGCCTGGGTTGGACTAGCGGGAGGAGATACGCAGTATTTT. The encoded protein is CAWVGLAGGDTQYF.